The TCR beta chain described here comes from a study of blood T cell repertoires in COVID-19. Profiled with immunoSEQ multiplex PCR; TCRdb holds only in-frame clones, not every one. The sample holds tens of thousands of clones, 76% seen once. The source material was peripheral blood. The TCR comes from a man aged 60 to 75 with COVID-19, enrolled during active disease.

CDR3 sequence: CATSDLQGNTGELFF. As DNA, the CDR3 is TGTGCCACCAGTGATTTACAGGGAAACACCGGGGAGCTGTTTTTT. The chain uses TRBV24-1 and TRBJ2-2; tentatively, D is TRBD1 (6 bases). Trimming removed 1 base at V and 2 bases at J, with 7 bases between. CDR1 KGHDR and CDR2 SFDVKD come from the germline V gene. The CDR3 contains 15 residues.